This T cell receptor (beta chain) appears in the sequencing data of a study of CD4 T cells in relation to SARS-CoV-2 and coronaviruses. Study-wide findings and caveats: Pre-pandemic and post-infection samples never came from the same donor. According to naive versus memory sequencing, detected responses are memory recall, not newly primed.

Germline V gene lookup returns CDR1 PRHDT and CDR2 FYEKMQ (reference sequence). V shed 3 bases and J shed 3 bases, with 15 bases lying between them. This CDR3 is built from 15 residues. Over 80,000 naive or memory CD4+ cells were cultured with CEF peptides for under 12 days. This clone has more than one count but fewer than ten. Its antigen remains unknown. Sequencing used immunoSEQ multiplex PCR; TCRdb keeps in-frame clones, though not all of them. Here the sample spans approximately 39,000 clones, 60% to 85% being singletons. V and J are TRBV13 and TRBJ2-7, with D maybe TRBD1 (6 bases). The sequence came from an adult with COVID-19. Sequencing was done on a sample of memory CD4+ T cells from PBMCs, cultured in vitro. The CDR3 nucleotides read TGTGCCAGCAGCTTTTCGACAGGAGTATTCTACGAGCAGTACTTC. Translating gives CASSFSTGVFYEQYF. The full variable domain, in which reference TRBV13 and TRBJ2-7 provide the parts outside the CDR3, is AAGVIQSPRHLIKEKRETATLKCYPIPRHDTVYWYQQGPGQDPQFLISFYEKMQSDKGSIPDRFSAQQFSDYHSELNMSSLELGDSALYFCASSFSTGVFYEQYFGPGTRLTVT.